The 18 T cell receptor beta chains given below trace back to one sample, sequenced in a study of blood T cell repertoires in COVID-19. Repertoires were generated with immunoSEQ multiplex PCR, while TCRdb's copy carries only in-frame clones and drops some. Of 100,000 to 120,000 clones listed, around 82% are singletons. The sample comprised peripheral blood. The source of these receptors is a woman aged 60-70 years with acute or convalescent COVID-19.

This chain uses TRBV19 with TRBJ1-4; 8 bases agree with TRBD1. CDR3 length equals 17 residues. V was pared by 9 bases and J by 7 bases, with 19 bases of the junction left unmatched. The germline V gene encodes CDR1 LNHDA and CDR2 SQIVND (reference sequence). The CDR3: CASAPWTGLEGSEKLFF. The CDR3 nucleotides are TGTGCCAGCGCGCCTTGGACAGGGCTGGAGGGAAGTGAAAAACTGTTTTTT.

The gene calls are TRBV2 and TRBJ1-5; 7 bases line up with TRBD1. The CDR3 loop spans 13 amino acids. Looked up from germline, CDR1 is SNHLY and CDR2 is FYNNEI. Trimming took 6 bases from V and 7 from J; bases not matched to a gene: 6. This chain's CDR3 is CASRGQSGQPQHF. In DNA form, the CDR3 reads TGTGCCAGCAGGGGACAGTCCGGCCAGCCCCAGCATTTT. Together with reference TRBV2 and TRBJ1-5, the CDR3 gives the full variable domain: EPEVTQTPSHQVTQMGQEVILRCVPISNHLYFYWYRQILGQKVEFLVSFYNNEISEKSEIFDDQFSVERPDGSNFTLKIRSTKLEDSAMYFCASRGQSGQPQHFGDGTRLSIL.

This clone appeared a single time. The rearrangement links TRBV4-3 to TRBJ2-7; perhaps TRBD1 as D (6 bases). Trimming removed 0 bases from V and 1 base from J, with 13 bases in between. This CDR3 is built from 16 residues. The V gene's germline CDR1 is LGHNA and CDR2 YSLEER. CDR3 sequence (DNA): TGCGCCAGCAGCCAAGAGCAGGGGATGGGATCCTACGAGCAGTACTTC. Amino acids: CASSQEQGMGSYEQYF.

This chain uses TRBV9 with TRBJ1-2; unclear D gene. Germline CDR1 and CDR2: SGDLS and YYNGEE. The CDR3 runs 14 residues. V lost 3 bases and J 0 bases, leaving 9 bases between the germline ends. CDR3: CASSARGSNYGYTF. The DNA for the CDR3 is TGTGCCAGCAGCGCCAGAGGATCTAACTATGGCTACACCTTC.

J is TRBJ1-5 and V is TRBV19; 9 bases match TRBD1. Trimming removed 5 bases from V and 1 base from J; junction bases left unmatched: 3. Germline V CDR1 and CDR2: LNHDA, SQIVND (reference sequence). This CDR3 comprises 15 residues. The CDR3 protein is CASSPDRGSNQPQHF. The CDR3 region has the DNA TGTGCCAGTAGTCCAGACAGGGGGAGCAATCAGCCCCAGCATTTT. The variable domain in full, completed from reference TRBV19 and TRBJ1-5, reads DGGITQSPKYLFRKEGQNVTLSCEQNLNHDAMYWYRQDPGQGLRLIYYSQIVNDFQKGDIAEGYSVSREKKESFPLTVTSAQKNPTAFYLCASSPDRGSNQPQHFGDGTRLSIL.

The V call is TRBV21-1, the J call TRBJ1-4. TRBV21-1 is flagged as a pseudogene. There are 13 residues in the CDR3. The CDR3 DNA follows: TGTGCCAGCAGGGGGAGAACTAATGAAAAACTGTTTTTT. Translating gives CASRGRTNEKLFF.

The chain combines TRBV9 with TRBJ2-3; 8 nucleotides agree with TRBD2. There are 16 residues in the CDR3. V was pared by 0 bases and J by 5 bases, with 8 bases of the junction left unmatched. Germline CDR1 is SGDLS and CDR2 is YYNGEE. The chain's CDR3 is CASSVEAGAVGDTQYF. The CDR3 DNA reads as TGTGCCAGCAGCGTAGAAGCGGGGGCCGTGGGAGATACGCAGTATTTT.

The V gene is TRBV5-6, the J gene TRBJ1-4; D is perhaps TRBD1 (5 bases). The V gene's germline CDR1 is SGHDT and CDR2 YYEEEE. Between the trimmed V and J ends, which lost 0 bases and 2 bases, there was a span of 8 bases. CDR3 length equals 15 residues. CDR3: CASSLVQGTNEKLFF. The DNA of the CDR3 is TGTGCCAGCAGCTTGGTTCAGGGCACTAATGAAAAACTGTTTTTT.

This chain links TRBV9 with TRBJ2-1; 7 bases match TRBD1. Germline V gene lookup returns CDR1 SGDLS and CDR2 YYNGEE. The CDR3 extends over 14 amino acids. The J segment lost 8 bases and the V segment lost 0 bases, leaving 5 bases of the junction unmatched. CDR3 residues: CASSVEQGNYEQFF. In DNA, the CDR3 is TGTGCCAGCAGCGTAGAACAGGGGAATTATGAGCAGTTCTTC.

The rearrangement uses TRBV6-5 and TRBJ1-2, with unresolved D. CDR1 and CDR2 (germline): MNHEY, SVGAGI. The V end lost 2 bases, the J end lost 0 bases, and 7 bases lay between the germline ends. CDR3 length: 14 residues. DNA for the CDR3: TGTGCCAGCAGTTACGTCGCTACTAACTATGGCTACACCTTC. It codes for CASSYVATNYGYTF.

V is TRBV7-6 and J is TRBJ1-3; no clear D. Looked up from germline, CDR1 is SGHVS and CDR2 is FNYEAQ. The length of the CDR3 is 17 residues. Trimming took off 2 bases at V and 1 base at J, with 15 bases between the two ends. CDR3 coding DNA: TGTGCCAGCAGCTTATTTGGAGGTCGAGGATCTGGAAACACCATATATTTT. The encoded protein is CASSLFGGRGSGNTIYF.

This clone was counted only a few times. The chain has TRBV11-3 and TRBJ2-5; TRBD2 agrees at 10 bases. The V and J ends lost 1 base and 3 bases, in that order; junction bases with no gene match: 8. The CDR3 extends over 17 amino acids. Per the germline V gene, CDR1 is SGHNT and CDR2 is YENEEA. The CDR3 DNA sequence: TGTGCCAGCAGCTTAGGGTCGGTAGCGGGGGGCAAAGAGACCCAGTACTTC. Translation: CASSLGSVAGGKETQYF.

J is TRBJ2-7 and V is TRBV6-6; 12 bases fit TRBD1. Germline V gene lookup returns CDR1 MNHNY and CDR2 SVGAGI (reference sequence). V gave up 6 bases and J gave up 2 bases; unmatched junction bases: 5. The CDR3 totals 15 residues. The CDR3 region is CASRPGTGGTYEQYF. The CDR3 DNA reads TGTGCCAGCAGACCCGGGACAGGGGGCACCTACGAGCAGTACTTC.

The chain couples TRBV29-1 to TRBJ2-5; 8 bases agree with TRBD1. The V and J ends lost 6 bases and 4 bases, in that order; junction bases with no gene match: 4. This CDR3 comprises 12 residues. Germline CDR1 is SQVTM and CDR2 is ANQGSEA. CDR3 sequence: CSVGQVGETQYF. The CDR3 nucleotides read TGCAGCGTGGGACAGGTAGGAGAGACCCAGTACTTC.

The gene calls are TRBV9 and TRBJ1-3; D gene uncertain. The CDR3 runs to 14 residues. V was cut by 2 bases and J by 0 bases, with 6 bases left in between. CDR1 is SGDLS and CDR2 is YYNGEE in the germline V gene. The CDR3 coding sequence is TGTGCCAGCAGCGTTAGAAGCTCTGGAAACACCATATATTTT. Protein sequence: CASSVRSSGNTIYF.

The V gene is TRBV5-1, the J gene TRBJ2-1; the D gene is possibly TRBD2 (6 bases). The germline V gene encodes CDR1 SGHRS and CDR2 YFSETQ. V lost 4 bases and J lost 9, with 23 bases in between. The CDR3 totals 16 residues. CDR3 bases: TGCGCCAGCAGCACCACTAGCCCCCCCTCTTCGGTTGAGCAGTTCTTC. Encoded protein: CASSTTSPPSSVEQFF.

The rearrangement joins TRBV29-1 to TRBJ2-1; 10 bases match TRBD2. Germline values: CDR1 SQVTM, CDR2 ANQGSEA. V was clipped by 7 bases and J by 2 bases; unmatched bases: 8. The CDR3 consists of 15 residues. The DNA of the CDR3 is TGCAGCGCTCTAGCGGGGGCCAACCCCTACAATGAGCAGTTCTTC. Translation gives CSALAGANPYNEQFF.

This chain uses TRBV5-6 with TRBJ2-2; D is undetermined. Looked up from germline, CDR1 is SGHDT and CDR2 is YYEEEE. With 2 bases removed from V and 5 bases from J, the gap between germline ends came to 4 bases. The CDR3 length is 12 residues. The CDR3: CASSFSTGELFF. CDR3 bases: TGTGCCAGCAGCTTCAGTACCGGGGAGCTGTTTTTT.